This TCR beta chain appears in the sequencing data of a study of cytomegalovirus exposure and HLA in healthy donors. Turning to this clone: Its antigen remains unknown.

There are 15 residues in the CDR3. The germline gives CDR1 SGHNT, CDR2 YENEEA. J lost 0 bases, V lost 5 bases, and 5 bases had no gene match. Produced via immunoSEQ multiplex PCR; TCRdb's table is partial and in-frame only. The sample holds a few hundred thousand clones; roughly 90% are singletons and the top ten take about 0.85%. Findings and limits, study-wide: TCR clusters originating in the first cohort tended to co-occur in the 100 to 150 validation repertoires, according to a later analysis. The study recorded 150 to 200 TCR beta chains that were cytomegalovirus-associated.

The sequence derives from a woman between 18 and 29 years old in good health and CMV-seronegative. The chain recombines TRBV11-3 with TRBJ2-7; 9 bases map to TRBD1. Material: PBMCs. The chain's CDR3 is CASSPGTGSSYEQYF. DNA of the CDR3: TGTGCCAGCAGCCCAGGGACAGGGAGCTCCTACGAGCAGTACTTC.